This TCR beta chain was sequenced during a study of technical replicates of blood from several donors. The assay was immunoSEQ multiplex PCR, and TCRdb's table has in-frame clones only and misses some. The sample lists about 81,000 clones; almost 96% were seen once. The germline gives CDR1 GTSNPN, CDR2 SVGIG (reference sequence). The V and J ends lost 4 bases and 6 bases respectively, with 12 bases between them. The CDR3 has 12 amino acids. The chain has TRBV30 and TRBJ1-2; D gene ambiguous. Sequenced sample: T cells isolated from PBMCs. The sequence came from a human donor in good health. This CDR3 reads CAWMRAAHGYTF. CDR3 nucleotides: TGTGCCTGGATGCGGGCCGCTCATGGCTACACCTTC.